This T cell receptor beta chain was sequenced during a study of T cell repertoires in cytomegalovirus infection. The CDR3 loop spans 13 amino acids. CDR1 and CDR2 from the germline V gene are MNHEY and SVGAGI. V shed 5 bases and J shed 11 bases, with 18 bases lying between them. One entry per CDR3 protein results from TCRdb running MiXCR on the reads. This sample has 170,000 or so distinct CDR3 sequences, with about 17% found just once. This clonotype was observed a handful of times. The sample comprised CD8+ T cells from PBMCs. The V call is TRBV6-5, the J call TRBJ1-1; D uncertain. This sequence originates from a human donor in good health (CMV status not recorded). Some clones in this sample may be carry-over from other donors' samples. The CDR3 region is CASSTAGPKEAFF. The CDR3 DNA reads as TGTGCCAGCAGTACAGCCGGGCCAAAGGAGGCTTTCTTT.